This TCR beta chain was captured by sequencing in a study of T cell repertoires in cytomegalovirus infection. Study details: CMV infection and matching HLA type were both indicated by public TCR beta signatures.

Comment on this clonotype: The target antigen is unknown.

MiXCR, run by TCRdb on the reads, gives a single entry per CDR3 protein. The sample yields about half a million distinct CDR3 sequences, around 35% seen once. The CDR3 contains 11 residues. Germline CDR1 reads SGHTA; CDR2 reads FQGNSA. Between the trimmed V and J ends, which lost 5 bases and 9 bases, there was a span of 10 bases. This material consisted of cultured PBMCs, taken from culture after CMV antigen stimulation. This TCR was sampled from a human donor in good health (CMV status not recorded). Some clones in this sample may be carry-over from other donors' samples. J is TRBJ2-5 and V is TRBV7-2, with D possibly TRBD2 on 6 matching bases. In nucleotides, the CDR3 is TGTGCCAGCAGCATCGGAGGGGCCCAGTACTTC. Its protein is CASSIGGAQYF.